The 10 T cell receptor beta chains below were found in one sample sequenced in a study of blood T cells in healthy people across ages (dated by TCRdb to between 2014 and 2016). Libraries were prepared through 5' RACE. A second PCR of about 7 to 12 cycles was performed with a sample-barcoded 5' primer and a J-beta primer mix. TCRdb's own reprocessing of the public reads used fastp at Q25 and MiXCR and kept productive beta chains. Under each unique CDR3 protein, matching rows form one entry showing the most common genes and DNA. The table for this sample lists around 2 million distinct CDR3 sequences; more than 35% of them were counted only once. Jointly, the top ten make up about 23% of the sample. Sequencing was performed on blood. These receptors originate from a human donor in good health.

This clonotype was seen a handful of times. The chain has TRBV5-1 and TRBJ2-4, with D unclear. The J call may be in error: the DNA end matches TRBJ2-7 better. CDR1 and CDR2 (germline): SGHRS, YFSETQ. The CDR3 has 12 residues. The CDR3 loop reads CASRSRDYEQYF. CDR3 bases: TGCGCCAGCAGATCCAGAGACTACGAGCAGTACTTC.

This clonotype was observed a handful of times. This chain links TRBV5-1 with TRBJ2-5; unclear D gene. The CDR3 covers 14 residues. The V end was cut by 2 bases, the J end by 1 base, with 9 bases between. The V gene's germline CDR1 is SGHRS and CDR2 YFSETQ. DNA of the CDR3: TGCGCCAGCAGCTTTGGCCGGTTCCAAGAGACCCAGTACTTC. The encoded protein is CASSFGRFQETQYF.

This clonotype was counted once. The genes are TRBV7-9 and TRBJ1-1, with TRBD1 as a possible D gene (5 bases). The CDR3 totals 18 residues. CDR1 and CDR2 from the germline V gene are SEHNR and FQNEAQ (reference sequence). V was clipped by 5 bases and J by 2 bases, with 24 bases between them. DNA for the CDR3: TGTGCCAGCAGCCCAGCATTTCAGGGCTGGGGCGGAAACACTGAAGCTTTCTTT. This translates into CASSPAFQGWGGNTEAFF.

V and J are TRBV5-6 and TRBJ2-7, with unresolved D. CDR1 is SGHDT, CDR2 YYEEEE, per germline. The CDR3 covers 12 residues. The V end was cut by 6 bases, the J end by 0 bases, with 7 bases between. The CDR3 bases are TGTGCCAGCATCGTGAGCTCCTACGAGCAGTACTTC. Protein product: CASIVSSYEQYF.

As to this clonotype: Compared with germline, one end of the junction differs, possibly owing to a read error. This chain joins TRBV4-3 and TRBJ1-2, with TRBD1 matching over 8 bases. The CDR3 is 14 residues long. Germline loops: CDR1 LGHNA, CDR2 YSLEER. CDR3 amino acids: CASSQGQGCYGYTF. The CDR3 DNA reads as TGCGCCAGTAGCCAAGGACAGGGTTGCTATGGCTACACCTTC.

The chain joins TRBV5-1 to TRBJ2-7; weak D call: TRBD1 (5 bases). CDR1 is SGHRS and CDR2 is YFSETQ in the germline V gene. CDR3 length: 13 amino acids. The V and J ends lost 4 bases and 5 bases respectively, with 13 bases between them. The CDR3 sequence: CASSTRKGNEQYF. DNA of the CDR3: TGCGCCAGCAGCACTCGGAAGGGGAACGAGCAGTACTTC.

About this clonotype itself: At one end the junction does not follow the germline gene, possibly because of a read error. The chain recombines TRBV7-7 with TRBJ2-1, with 8 bases identical to TRBD1. The germline V gene has CDR1 SSHAT and CDR2 FNYEAQ (reference sequence). This CDR3 region has 14 residues. CDR3 protein: CASSPKQGDNEQFF. The DNA of the CDR3 is TGTGCTAGCAGCCCGAAACAGGGGGACAATGAGCAGTTCTTC.

This chain connects TRBV9 to TRBJ2-3; D might be TRBD2 (5 bases). Germline V CDR1 and CDR2: SGDLS, YYNGEE. The germline V and J ends were trimmed by 2 bases and 4 bases, with 14 bases remaining between them. The CDR3 spans 15 residues. The CDR3 nucleotides are TGTGCCAGCAGCGTCGAGGGCGTACCCCCAGATACGCAGTATTTT. Protein sequence: CASSVEGVPPDTQYF.

The genes are TRBV3-1 and TRBJ2-3; 10 nucleotides line up with TRBD2. This CDR3 contains 16 residues. Per germline, CDR1 LGHDT and CDR2 YNNKEL (reference sequence). V was clipped by 0 bases and J by 5 bases; unmatched bases: 5. The CDR3 spells CASSQESSGGRDTQYF. The CDR3, as DNA: TGTGCCAGCAGCCAAGAGTCTAGCGGGGGAAGAGATACGCAGTATTTT.

This clonotype was found many times. The chain has TRBV7-3 and TRBJ2-1; the D call may be TRBD1 or TRBD2 (5 bases each). Germline lookup yields CDR1 SGHTA and CDR2 FQGTGA. This CDR3 has 13 residues. V lost 5 bases, J lost 7 bases, and 12 bases lay in between. This chain's CDR3 is CASSLTGRNEQFF. The CDR3, as DNA: TGTGCCAGCAGCCTTACGGGGCGTAATGAGCAGTTCTTC.